These 24 T cell receptor beta chains share one sample of origin, sequenced in a study of cytomegalovirus exposure and HLA in healthy donors. PCR amplification relied on 60 Vbeta primers (plus 13 Jbeta primers). Sequenced by immunoSEQ multiplex PCR; TCRdb stores in-frame clones only, minus some. The sample records approximately 130,000 clones, around 78% being singletons. Specimen: PBMCs. Receptors were obtained from a woman in her 50s in good health and CMV-seronegative.

Written as DNA, the CDR3 is TGTGCCAGCAGCCGAGGACTAGCGCAGGGCACAGATACGCAGTATTTT. Translated, it gives CASSRGLAQGTDTQYF. The chain recombines TRBV7-2 with TRBJ2-3, with 9 nucleotides matching TRBD2. Germline-derived CDR1 and CDR2 are SGHTA and FQGNSA. This CDR3 has 16 amino acids. V lost 5 bases to trimming and J lost 1 base; unmatched junction nucleotides: 7.

The V call is TRBV11-2, the J call TRBJ2-7; 7 positions match TRBD2. The CDR3 is 14 amino acids. Trimming cost V 1 base and J 3 bases; bases outside gene matches: 3. Germline-derived CDR1 and CDR2 are SGHAT and FQNNGV. The CDR3 nucleotides read TGTGCCAGCAGCTTAGTGGGCGGGGGCTACGAGCAGTACTTC. Protein: CASSLVGGGYEQYF.

This clone was recorded only once. The V call is TRBV28, the J call TRBJ2-4, with unresolved D. Germline V CDR1 and CDR2: MDHEN, SYDVKM. This CDR3 spans 15 amino acids. V shed 4 bases and J shed 0 bases, with 10 bases lying between them. In nucleotides, the CDR3 is TGTGCCAGCAGTTCCCCCCCTCTAGCCAAAAACATTCAGTACTTC. This encodes CASSSPPLAKNIQYF.

V gene TRBV30 combines with J gene TRBJ1-1, with D unclear. The CDR3 loop spans 12 amino acids. Trimming pared 1 base from V and 3 bases from J, leaving 6 bases between. Germline-derived CDR1 and CDR2 are GTSNPN and SVGIG (reference sequence). The CDR3 protein is CAWSASDTEAFF. Here the CDR3 DNA reads TGTGCCTGGAGTGCTTCCGACACTGAAGCTTTCTTT.

The chain carries TRBV5-6 and TRBJ2-1, with TRBD1 identical over 11 bases. The CDR3 spans 17 residues. The germline CDR1 and CDR2 sequences are SGHDT and YYEEEE. V lost 3 bases, J lost 3 bases, and 8 bases stayed unmatched. CDR3 in amino acids: CASSSLSGTGGYNEQFF. Here the CDR3 DNA reads TGTGCCAGCAGCTCCCTATCTGGGACAGGGGGCTACAATGAGCAGTTCTTC.

This clone was seen a single time. The rearrangement joins TRBV18 to TRBJ1-3, with D possibly being TRBD1 (5 bases). CDR1 is KGHSH and CDR2 is LQKENI in the germline V gene. The CDR3 totals 15 residues. Trimming removed 5 bases at V and 2 bases at J, with 13 bases between. CDR3 amino acids: CASSADMIAGNTIYF. The CDR3, as DNA: TGTGCCAGCTCAGCGGACATGATCGCTGGAAACACCATATATTTT.

This clone has just a few counts. V and J are TRBV5-4 and TRBJ2-7; the D gene is possibly TRBD1 (6 bases). This CDR3 comprises 14 residues. Germline CDR1 and CDR2: SGHNT and YYREEE (reference sequence). Trimming stripped 3 bases from V and 6 bases from J, with 16 bases between. The CDR3 reads CASSYQGIGGEQYF. CDR3 bases: TGTGCCAGCAGCTACCAGGGGATTGGAGGCGAGCAGTACTTC.

In this sample, this clone turned up once. This chain links TRBV5-1 with TRBJ2-6, with TRBD2 matching 14 bases. Germline-derived CDR1 and CDR2 are SGHRS and YFSETQ. Trimming took 7 bases from V and 1 from J; bases not matched to a gene: 13. CDR3 size: 20 residues. In DNA form, the CDR3 reads TGCGCCAGCCTCGTCCTCGGACTAGCGGGAGGTACTTCTGGGGCCAACGTCCTGACTTTC. Amino acid sequence: CASLVLGLAGGTSGANVLTF.

The rearrangement joins TRBV30 to TRBJ1-5; D uncertain. CDR3 length: 16 amino acids. The germline V and J ends were trimmed by 2 bases and 0 bases, with 14 bases remaining between them. Germline assignment: CDR1 GTSNPN and CDR2 SVGIG (reference sequence). For the CDR3, the DNA is TGTGCCTGGAGTACTAACCTGGCCCTTAGCAATCAGCCCCAGCATTTT. Protein: CAWSTNLALSNQPQHF.

The V and J genes are TRBV6-1 and TRBJ1-1; D gene ambiguous. This CDR3 has 13 amino acids. Germline V gene lookup returns CDR1 MNHNS and CDR2 SASEGT. V was pared by 5 bases and J by 1 base, with 8 bases between. The CDR3 DNA reads TGTGCCAGCAGTCAGAGCGGGAACACTGAAGCTTTCTTT. Its translation: CASSQSGNTEAFF.

This chain uses TRBV30 with TRBJ2-5; TRBD1 matches at 11 bases. The DNA end lines up better with TRBJ2-7; the J call may be wrong. The CDR3 is 12 amino acids. CDR1 and CDR2 from the germline V gene are GTSNPN and SVGIG (reference sequence). Written as DNA, the CDR3 is TGTGCCTTAGGACAGGGGGCGTACGAGCAGTACTTC. It codes for CALGQGAYEQYF.

In its sample, this clone was seen once. V gene TRBV28 combines with J gene TRBJ2-2; 9 bases map to TRBD1. Germline values: CDR1 MDHEN, CDR2 SYDVKM. The CDR3 runs 13 residues. J was trimmed by 7 bases and V by 6 bases; bases with no gene match: 3. CDR3 DNA: TGTGCCAGCAGCGGGGACAGGGTCGGGGAGCTGTTTTTT. It is translated as CASSGDRVGELFF. Full variable domain (missing parts from reference TRBV28 and TRBJ2-2): DVKVTQSSRYLVKRTGEKVFLECVQDMDHENMFWYRQDPGLGLRLIYFSYDVKMKEKGDIPEGYSVSREKKERFSLILESASTNQTSMYLCASSGDRVGELFFGEGSRLTVL.

In DNA, the CDR3 is TGTGCCAGCAGTTACAGTCCGACAGGGTCCGGAAACACCATATATTTT. Protein: CASSYSPTGSGNTIYF. The rearrangement joins TRBV6-5 to TRBJ1-3; 7 nucleotides line up with TRBD1. Trimming took 2 bases from V and 4 from J; bases not matched to a gene: 8. CDR3 length: 16 amino acids. Germline loops: CDR1 MNHEY, CDR2 SVGAGI.

The J gene is TRBJ2-5, the V gene TRBV5-1; no firm D call. Trimming pared 0 bases from V and 4 bases from J, leaving 7 bases between. Germline CDR1 reads SGHRS; CDR2 reads YFSETQ. This CDR3 is 13 amino acids long. The CDR3 loop reads CASSLGSGETQYF. The CDR3 region has the DNA TGCGCCAGCAGCTTGGGGTCGGGAGAGACCCAGTACTTC.

The CDR3 loop reads CASSSNSYSGANVLTF. The CDR3 coding sequence is TGTGCCAGCAGCTCCAACTCGTACTCTGGGGCCAACGTCCTGACTTTC. The chain joins TRBV9 to TRBJ2-6; D gene uncertain. Germline CDR1 SGDLS, CDR2 YYNGEE. The CDR3 consists of 16 residues. V was clipped by 4 bases and J by 0 bases, with 11 bases between them.

This chain connects TRBV4-1 to TRBJ2-3; TRBD2 agrees at 14 bases. The V segment lost 3 bases and the J segment 2 bases; nucleotides outside the gene matches: 7. This CDR3 region has 18 residues. In germline, CDR1 is MGHRA, CDR2 YSYEKL. CDR3 DNA: TGCGCCAGCAGCCAGGGAGGGACTAGCGGGGGTCACACAGATACGCAGTATTTT. Translation: CASSQGGTSGGHTDTQYF.

The rearrangement joins TRBV5-6 to TRBJ1-1; weak D call: TRBD1 (6 bases). Germline CDR1 is SGHDT and CDR2 is YYEEEE. V lost 1 base and J lost 3, with 13 bases in between. The CDR3 is 15 residues long. The CDR3 bases are TGTGCCAGCAGCTTGCAGGGGATGAGGGACACTGAAGCTTTCTTT. Its translation: CASSLQGMRDTEAFF.

The chain joins TRBV19 to TRBJ2-1, with TRBD2 identical over 10 bases. Looked up from germline, CDR1 is LNHDA and CDR2 is SQIVND (reference sequence). This CDR3 has 15 amino acids. V shed 4 bases, J shed 9 bases, and the junction held 9 bases outside the gene matches. CDR3: CASSKEGTSEGEQFF. CDR3 sequence (DNA): TGTGCCAGTAGTAAGGAAGGGACTAGCGAAGGTGAGCAGTTCTTC. Combining the CDR3 with reference TRBV19 and TRBJ2-1 gives the whole variable domain DGGITQSPKYLFRKEGQNVTLSCEQNLNHDAMYWYRQDPGQGLRLIYYSQIVNDFQKGDIAEGYSVSREKKESFPLTVTSAQKNPTAFYLCASSKEGTSEGEQFFGPGTRLTVL.

This clone was seen a single time. The J gene is TRBJ1-5, the V gene TRBV4-2; 10 bases fit TRBD1. This CDR3 has 17 residues. Germline CDR1 is LGHNA and CDR2 is YNFKEQ. With 5 bases clipped from V and 5 bases from J, the junction kept 12 bases outside the gene matches. The CDR3 sequence: CASSSGVTGGADQPQHF. Here the CDR3 DNA reads TGTGCCAGCAGCTCGGGGGTGACAGGGGGCGCGGATCAGCCCCAGCATTTT.

CDR3 DNA: TGTGCCAGCAGTGAACTGGGGGGGCGACGGGCACAAGAGACCCAGTACTTC. Residues: CASSELGGRRAQETQYF. This chain links TRBV25-1 with TRBJ2-5, with a weak D call TRBD2 (7 bases). Germline V lookup: CDR1 MGHDK, CDR2 SYGVNS. This CDR3 region has 17 residues. The ends were cut back, 2 bases at V and 2 bases at J, with 18 bases in the middle.

This clone appeared once. The CDR3 DNA follows: TGTGCCAGCAGCTCGGACAGCCATGAGCAGTTCTTC. It is translated as CASSSDSHEQFF. The V gene is TRBV7-3, the J gene TRBJ2-1; D is possibly TRBD1 (6 bases). Germline V gives CDR1 SGHTA, CDR2 FQGTGA. CDR3 length: 12 amino acids. V was cut by 4 bases and J by 8 bases, with 9 bases left in between.

The CDR3 DNA reads TGTGCCAGCAGCTCCTCCGGGACTAGCGGGTATGAGCAGTTCTTC. It specifies CASSSSGTSGYEQFF. The V and J genes are TRBV7-9 and TRBJ2-1; the match to TRBD2 covers 12 bases. This CDR3 contains 15 residues. V was clipped by 4 bases and J by 8 bases; unmatched bases: 6. The germline gives CDR1 SEHNR, CDR2 FQNEAQ (reference sequence).

The V gene is TRBV6-6, the J gene TRBJ1-5; tentatively, D is TRBD1 (6 bases). Per the germline V gene, CDR1 is MNHNY and CDR2 is SVGAGI (reference sequence). The CDR3 spans 15 residues. Trimming cost V 0 bases and J 6 bases, with 12 bases left between them. The CDR3 DNA reads as TGTGCCAGCAGTTACTCGCAGGGGCGCGGTCAGCCCCAGCATTTT. Its translation: CASSYSQGRGQPQHF.

The chain uses TRBV6-5 and TRBJ2-1; unclear D gene. The CDR3 sequence is 14 residues long. Germline lookup yields CDR1 MNHEY and CDR2 SVGAGI. Trimming removed 0 bases from V and 2 bases from J, with 5 bases in between. CDR3 nucleotides: TGTGCCAGCAGTTACTCGCCAGCCTACAATGAGCAGTTCTTC. Amino acids: CASSYSPAYNEQFF.